The 8 T cell receptor beta chains in this list originate from one sample, sequenced in a study of tumor-infiltrating lymphocytes in oesophageal squamous cell carcinoma (dated by TCRdb to 2015 to 2016). The library was made by PCR. Sequencer: Illumina HiSeq 2000. Starting from the raw public reads, TCRdb applied fastp trimming at Q25, assembled clones with MiXCR and retained in-frame beta chains. Rows merge per CDR3 protein into single entries with the most common DNA and genes. This sample has approximately 12,000 distinct CDR3 sequences in its table, and less than 65% of those were observed once. The top ten hold more than 20% of the sample. Input material: esophageal tumor tissue. These receptors all stem from a male donor with esophageal squamous cell carcinoma.

This sequence joins TRBV5-3 and TRBJ2-1, with 10 bases that match TRBD1. TRBV5-3 is assigned to the ORF class and has an uncertain function. The V segment lost 8 bases and the J segment 10 bases; nucleotides outside the gene matches: 18. The CDR3 length is 16 residues. DNA of the CDR3: TGTGCCAGCAGCCCGGGGGACAGGGGTCTTCATTTCGAGCAGTTCTTC. It yields the protein CASSPGDRGLHFEQFF.

This clonotype rates as medium-sized. This rearrangement joins TRBV19 to TRBJ2-1; tentatively, D is TRBD2 (5 bases). CDR3 length: 14 amino acids. Per the germline V gene, CDR1 is LNHDA and CDR2 is SQIVND (reference sequence). Between the trimmed V and J ends, which lost 3 bases and 9 bases, there was a span of 15 bases. This chain's CDR3 is CASSITGVDGEQFF. The CDR3 DNA follows: TGTGCCAGTAGTATCACCGGGGTAGACGGTGAGCAGTTCTTC.

The rearrangement uses TRBV7-9 and TRBJ2-1; tentatively, D is TRBD2 (6 bases). The closer fit of TRBJ2-7 to the DNA end suggests the J call may be wrong. The CDR3 extends over 13 amino acids. CDR1 and CDR2 from the germline V gene are SEHNR and FQNEAQ (reference sequence). In nucleotides, the CDR3 is TGTGCCAGCAGCTCCGGGACTCACAATGAGCAGTACTTC. Residues: CASSSGTHNEQYF.

The rearrangement joins TRBV7-6 to TRBJ2-7; D gene ambiguous. TRBJ2-5 explains the end of the DNA better; the J call may be wrong. Germline lookup yields CDR1 SGHVS and CDR2 FNYEAQ. The CDR3 length is 13 residues. Here the CDR3 DNA reads TGTGCCAGCAGCTTAATGCTGCAAGAGACCCAGTACTTC. Protein sequence: CASSLMLQETQYF.

V usage is TRBV7-9 and J usage is TRBJ2-6; D gene uncertain. The CDR3 consists of 14 residues. The germline CDR1 and CDR2 sequences are SEHNR and FQNEAQ (reference sequence). Trimming took 1 base from V and 3 from J, leaving 4 bases between them. CDR3 sequence reads: CASSLGFGANVLTF. As DNA, the CDR3 is TGTGCCAGCAGCTTAGGTTTTGGGGCCAACGTCCTGACTTTC.

The chain carries TRBV12-3 or TRBV12-4 and TRBJ2-7; 9 bases are shared with TRBD1. The J call could be wrong; TRBJ2-1 is a better fit for the DNA end. The CDR3 sequence is 13 residues long. The CDR3 here is CASSGQGSNEQFF. For the CDR3, the DNA is TGTGCCAGCAGTGGACAGGGGAGCAATGAGCAGTTCTTC.

The CDR3 protein is CASSIWGLMDEAFF. The DNA for the CDR3 is TGTGCCAGTAGTATTTGGGGGCTCATGGATGAAGCTTTCTTT. This chain links TRBV19 with TRBJ2-3; D is perhaps TRBD1 (6 bases). The J call may be wrong; the DNA end is better matched by TRBJ1-1. CDR3 size: 14 residues. Germline loops: CDR1 LNHDA, CDR2 SQIVND (reference sequence).

This clonotype was recorded once. The V gene is TRBV28, the J gene TRBJ2-3; unclear D gene. The tail of the sequence fits TRBJ2-7 better, so the J call may be wrong. The CDR3 runs 12 residues. From germline, CDR1 is MDHEN and CDR2 SYDVKM. The CDR3 loop is CASSLVGYEQYF. The CDR3, as DNA: TGTGCCAGCAGTTTAGTCGGCTACGAGCAGTACTTC.